This T cell receptor beta chain came from a study of radiation and T cells in renal cell carcinoma. Study-wide points: Top tumor clonotypes rose in blood 2 weeks post-radiation, then contracted.

This CDR3 is built from 15 residues. The V end lost 2 bases, the J end lost 4 bases, and 15 bases lay between the germline ends. From germline, CDR1 is SGHTA and CDR2 FQGTGA. Sequenced by immunoSEQ multiplex PCR; TCRdb stores in-frame clones only, minus some. The sample lists about 170,000 clones, about 87% seen once, with about 11% in the top ten. Documented time point: blood 4 weeks post-SBRT, at nephrectomy. Treatment meaning: 15 Gy SBRT to primary tumor, nephrectomy 4 weeks later. Points on this clone: Its specificity is unknown.

The clonotype comes from a woman aged 45-65 years with renal cell carcinoma. The source was blood, collected from a patient whose treatment included radiotherapy and nephrectomy. This sequence joins TRBV7-3 and TRBJ2-7, with a weak D call TRBD2 (6 bases). The DNA for the CDR3 is TGTGCCAGCAGCTTAGGGGCGGGGATCCCATACGAGCAGTACTTC. Its translation: CASSLGAGIPYEQYF.